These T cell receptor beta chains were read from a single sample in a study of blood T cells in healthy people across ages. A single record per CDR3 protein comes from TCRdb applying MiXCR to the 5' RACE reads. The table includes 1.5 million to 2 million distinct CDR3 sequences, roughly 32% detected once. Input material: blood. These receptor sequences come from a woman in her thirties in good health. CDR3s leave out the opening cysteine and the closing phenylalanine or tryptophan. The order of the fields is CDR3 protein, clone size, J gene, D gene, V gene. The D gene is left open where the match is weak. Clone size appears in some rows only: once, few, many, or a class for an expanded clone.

CDR3: ASSQDPVLTDAQY
size: NA
J: TRBJ2-3
D: NA
V: TRBV3-1

CDR3: ASSPRGTQY
size: many
J: TRBJ2-3
D: NA
V: TRBV7-2

CDR3: ASGGADPTNEKLF
size: few
J: TRBJ1-4
D: NA
V: TRBV28

CDR3: ASSLGGSNSPLH
size: few
J: TRBJ1-6
D: NA
V: TRBV11-2

CDR3: ASSSRPGTGGWETQY
size: few
J: TRBJ2-5
D: TRBD1
V: TRBV7-9

CDR3: SVRHRGQTSGANVLT
size: many
J: TRBJ2-6
D: TRBD1
V: TRBV29-1

CDR3: SAHGTVSEQY
size: few
J: TRBJ2-7
D: NA
V: TRBV20-1

CDR3: SAREFVGNQPQH
size: NA
J: TRBJ1-5
D: NA
V: TRBV20-1

CDR3: ASSLPAEGYEQY
size: NA
J: TRBJ2-7
D: NA
V: TRBV4-1

CDR3: ASSSRGDGTSGRVSSYEQY
size: NA
J: TRBJ2-7
D: TRBD2
V: TRBV11-2

CDR3: ASRFAPSYEQY
size: few
J: TRBJ2-7
D: NA
V: TRBV28

CDR3: ASSQGTGLTEKLF
size: few
J: TRBJ1-4
D: TRBD1
V: TRBV3-1

CDR3: ASSLTGGRYSYEQY
size: NA
J: TRBJ2-7
D: TRBD2
V: TRBV14

CDR3: ASSYSWAYNEKLF
size: NA
J: TRBJ1-4
D: NA
V: TRBV6-2/TRBV6-3

CDR3: ASSPGTSGRDNEQF
size: many
J: TRBJ2-1
D: TRBD2
V: TRBV7-9

CDR3: ASSFTSGRYYEQY
size: NA
J: TRBJ2-7
D: TRBD2
V: TRBV14